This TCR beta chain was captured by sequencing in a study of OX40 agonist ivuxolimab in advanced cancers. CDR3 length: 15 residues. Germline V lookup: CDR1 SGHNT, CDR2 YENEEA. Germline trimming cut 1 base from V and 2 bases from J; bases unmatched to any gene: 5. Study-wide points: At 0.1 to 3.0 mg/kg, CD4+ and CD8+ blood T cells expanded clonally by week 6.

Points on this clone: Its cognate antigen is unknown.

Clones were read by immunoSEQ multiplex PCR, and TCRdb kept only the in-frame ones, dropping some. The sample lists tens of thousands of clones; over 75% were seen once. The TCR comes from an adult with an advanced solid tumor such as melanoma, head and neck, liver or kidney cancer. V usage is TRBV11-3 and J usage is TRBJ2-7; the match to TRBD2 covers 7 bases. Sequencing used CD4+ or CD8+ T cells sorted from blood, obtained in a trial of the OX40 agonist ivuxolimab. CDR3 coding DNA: TGTGCCAGCAGCTTAGCGGGAGGCAACACCTACGAGCAGTACTTC. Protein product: CASSLAGGNTYEQYF.